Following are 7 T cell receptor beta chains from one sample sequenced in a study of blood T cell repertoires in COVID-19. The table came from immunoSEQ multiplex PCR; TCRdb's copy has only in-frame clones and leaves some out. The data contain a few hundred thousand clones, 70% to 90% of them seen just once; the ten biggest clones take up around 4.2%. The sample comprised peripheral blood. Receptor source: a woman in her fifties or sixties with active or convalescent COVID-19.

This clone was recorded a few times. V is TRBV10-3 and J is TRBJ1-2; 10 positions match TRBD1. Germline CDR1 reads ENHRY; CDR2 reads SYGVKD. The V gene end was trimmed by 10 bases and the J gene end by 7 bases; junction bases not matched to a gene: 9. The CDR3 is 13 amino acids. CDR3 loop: CATGTGAARGYTF. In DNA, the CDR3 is TGTGCCACCGGGACAGGGGCCGCTCGTGGCTACACCTTC.

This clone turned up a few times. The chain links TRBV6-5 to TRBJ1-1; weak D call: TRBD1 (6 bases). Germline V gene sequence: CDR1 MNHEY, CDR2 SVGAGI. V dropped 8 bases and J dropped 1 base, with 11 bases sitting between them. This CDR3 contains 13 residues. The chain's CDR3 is CASGQGSNTEAFF. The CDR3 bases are TGTGCCAGCGGGCAGGGGTCGAACACTGAAGCTTTCTTT.

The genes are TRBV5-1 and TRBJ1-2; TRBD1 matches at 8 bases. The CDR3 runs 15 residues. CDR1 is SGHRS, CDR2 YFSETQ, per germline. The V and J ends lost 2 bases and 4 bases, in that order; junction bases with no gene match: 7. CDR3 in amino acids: CASSLGQGTIYGYTF. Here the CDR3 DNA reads TGCGCCAGCAGCTTAGGACAGGGTACGATCTATGGCTACACCTTC.

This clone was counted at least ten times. CDR3 sequence (DNA): TGTGCCAGCAGTTTGGGGACTAGCGGGAACTACAATGAGCAGTTCTTC. Translation: CASSLGTSGNYNEQFF. The rearrangement joins TRBV3-1 (or the pseudogene TRBV3-2) to TRBJ2-1, with 13 bases identical to TRBD2. The J segment lost 3 bases and the V segment lost 6 bases, leaving 5 bases of the junction unmatched. This CDR3 comprises 16 residues. Germline loops: CDR1 LGHDT, CDR2 YNNKEL (reference sequence).

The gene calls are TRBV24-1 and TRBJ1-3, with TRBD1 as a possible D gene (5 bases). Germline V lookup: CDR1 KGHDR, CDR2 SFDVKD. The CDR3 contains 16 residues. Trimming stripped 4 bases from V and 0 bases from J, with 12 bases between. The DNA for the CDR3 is TGTGCCACCAGTGACGTAGGACACAGCTCTGGAAACACCATATATTTT. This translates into CATSDVGHSSGNTIYF.

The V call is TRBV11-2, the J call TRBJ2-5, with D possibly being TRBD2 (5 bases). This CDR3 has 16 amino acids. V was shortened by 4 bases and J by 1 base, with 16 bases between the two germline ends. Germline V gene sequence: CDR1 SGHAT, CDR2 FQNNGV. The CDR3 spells CASSSVKGRFQETQYF. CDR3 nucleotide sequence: TGTGCCAGCAGCTCAGTCAAAGGGAGATTCCAAGAGACCCAGTACTTC.

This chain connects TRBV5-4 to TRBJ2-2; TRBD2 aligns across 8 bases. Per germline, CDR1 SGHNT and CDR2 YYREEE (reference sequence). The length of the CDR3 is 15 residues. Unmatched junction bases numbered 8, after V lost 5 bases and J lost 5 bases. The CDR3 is CASRGAGGRTGELFF. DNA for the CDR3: TGTGCCAGCAGAGGTGCGGGGGGCCGGACCGGGGAGCTGTTTTTT. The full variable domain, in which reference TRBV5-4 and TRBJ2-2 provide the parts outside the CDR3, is ETGVTQSPTHLIKTRGQQVTLRCSSQSGHNTVSWYQQALGQGPQFIFQYYREEENGRGNFPPRFSGLQFPNYSSELNVNALELDDSALYLCASRGAGGRTGELFFGEGSRLTVL.